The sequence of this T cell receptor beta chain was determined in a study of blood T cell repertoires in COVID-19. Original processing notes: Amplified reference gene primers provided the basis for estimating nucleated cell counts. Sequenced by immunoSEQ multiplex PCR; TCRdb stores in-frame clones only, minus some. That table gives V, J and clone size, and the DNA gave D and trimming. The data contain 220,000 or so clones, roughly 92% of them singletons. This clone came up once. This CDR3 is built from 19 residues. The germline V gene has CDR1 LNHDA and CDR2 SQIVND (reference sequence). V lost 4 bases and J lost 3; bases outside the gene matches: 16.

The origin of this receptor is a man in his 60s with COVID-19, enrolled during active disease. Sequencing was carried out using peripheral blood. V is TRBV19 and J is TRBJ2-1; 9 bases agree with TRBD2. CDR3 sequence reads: CASSTTGREGLHGYNEQFF. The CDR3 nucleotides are TGTGCCAGTAGTACCACCGGGCGGGAGGGCCTTCATGGCTACAATGAGCAGTTCTTC.